The 21 T cell receptor beta chains below come from one sample, sequenced in a study of beta chain features in type 1 diabetes. Study-wide results and caveats: Type 1 diabetes patients had TCRB CDR3s that were shorter (moderately but significantly so) in all four CD4+ subsets.

Antigen specificity for these receptors is unknown. Of the isolated RNA, all was reverse transcribed, and so the sequenced material was expressed TCRB transcripts. Clones were sequenced by immunoSEQ multiplex PCR, and TCRdb holds only the in-frame ones, with some missing. The sample has around 260,000 clones, around 24% seen once. The sample comprised naive CD4+ T cells from blood. The receptor set was obtained from a woman aged 25 to 39 with type 1 diabetes.

This clone was seen only a few times. CDR3 in amino acids: CATSRVGAGGETQYF. DNA for the CDR3: TGTGCCACCAGCAGAGTTGGGGCGGGAGGAGAGACCCAGTACTTC. The chain employs TRBV15 and TRBJ2-5, with 8 bases lining up with TRBD2. The CDR3 length is 15 residues. Germline-derived CDR1 and CDR2 are LNHNV and YYDKDF (reference sequence). J was trimmed by 4 bases and V by 1 base; bases with no gene match: 5.

The chain joins TRBV30 to TRBJ2-7; 8 nucleotides agree with TRBD1. Per germline, CDR1 GTSNPN and CDR2 SVGIG (reference sequence). V trimming: 7 bases; J trimming: 6 bases; junction bases outside the gene matches: 11. The CDR3 covers 13 residues. The CDR3 loop is CASRGTGLSEQYF. The CDR3 bases are TGTGCCTCTCGGGGGACAGGCCTCTCCGAGCAGTACTTC. The full variable domain, with the rest looked up from reference TRBV30 and TRBJ2-7, is SQTIHQWPATLVQPVGSPLSLECTVEGTSNPNLYWYRQAAGRGLQLLFYSVGIGQISSEVPQNLSASRPQDRQFILSSKKLLLSDSGFYLCASRGTGLSEQYFGPGTRLTVT.

The chain links TRBV15 to TRBJ2-1, with D possibly being TRBD2 (5 bases). V lost 5 bases to trimming and J lost 3 bases, with 11 bases between them. This CDR3 is 14 amino acids long. Per germline, CDR1 LNHNV and CDR2 YYDKDF (reference sequence). CDR3 protein: CATSRGSDYNEQFF. CDR3 in DNA: TGTGCCACCAGCCGGGGATCTGACTACAATGAGCAGTTCTTC.

This chain joins TRBV5-1 and TRBJ2-1; D is unclear. The CDR3 has 13 residues. The V end was cut by 0 bases, the J end by 5 bases, with 6 bases between. Germline V gene lookup returns CDR1 SGHRS and CDR2 YFSETQ. In nucleotides, the CDR3 is TGCGCCAGCAGCTTGGCCGAGCACAATGAGCAGTTCTTC. Translating it yields CASSLAEHNEQFF.

V and J are TRBV5-1 and TRBJ2-1, with 9 bases matching TRBD2. The CDR3 extends over 15 amino acids. Germline V gene data show CDR1 as SGHRS and CDR2 as YFSETQ. With 3 bases clipped from V and 0 bases from J, the junction kept 1 base outside the gene matches. Here the CDR3 DNA reads TGCGCCAGCAGCTGGACTAGCGCCTCCTACAATGAGCAGTTCTTC. It encodes CASSWTSASYNEQFF.

The chain combines TRBV19 with TRBJ2-5; D is perhaps TRBD2 (6 bases). The J call may not be correct, given that the DNA end is closer to TRBJ2-7. Germline CDR1 reads LNHDA; CDR2 reads SQIVND (reference sequence). The CDR3 spans 16 residues. This CDR3 is CASSNTHSGSSYEQYF. The CDR3 bases are TGTGCCAGTAGTAATACCCATAGCGGATCTTCCTACGAGCAGTACTTC.

This chain uses TRBV2 with TRBJ2-1, with D possibly matching TRBD2 (5 bases). This CDR3 has 15 residues. Germline CDR1 SNHLY, CDR2 FYNNEI. Trimming removed 4 bases at V and 3 bases at J, with 13 bases between. CDR3 nucleotides: TGTGCCAGCAGTGGGGGAGCGCAACTCTACAATGAGCAGTTCTTC. Protein product: CASSGGAQLYNEQFF. Filled out from reference TRBV2 and TRBJ2-1, the complete variable domain reads EPEVTQTPSHQVTQMGQEVILRCVPISNHLYFYWYRQILGQKVEFLVSFYNNEISEKSEIFDDQFSVERPDGSNFTLKIRSTKLEDSAMYFCASSGGAQLYNEQFFGPGTRLTVL.

This clone was seen a handful of times. The J gene is TRBJ1-1, the V gene TRBV28; the match to TRBD1 covers 11 bases. The CDR3 runs 16 residues. V lost 4 bases to trimming and J lost 1 base; unmatched junction nucleotides: 5. The germline V gene has CDR1 MDHEN and CDR2 SYDVKM. CDR3: CASSSPGQGANTEAFF. The CDR3 DNA is TGTGCCAGCAGTTCACCCGGACAGGGGGCGAACACTGAAGCTTTCTTT.

In this sample, this clone turned up a few times. The V and J genes are TRBV27 and TRBJ1-1; tentative D call: TRBD1 (5 bases). The CDR3 length is 14 residues. The germline V gene has CDR1 MNHEY and CDR2 SMNVEV (reference sequence). V lost 0 bases and J lost 2, with 7 bases in between. This CDR3 reads CASSLSRVNTEAFF. CDR3 DNA: TGTGCCAGCAGTTTATCCAGGGTAAACACTGAAGCTTTCTTT.

This chain links TRBV18 with TRBJ1-1; D unresolved. The V gene lost 1 base and the J gene lost 4 bases, with 10 bases spanning the gap. CDR1 and CDR2 from the germline V gene are KGHSH and LQKENI. The CDR3 totals 14 residues. CDR3 amino acids: CASSPRLDGTEAFF. CDR3 DNA sequence: TGTGCCAGCTCACCACGCCTAGATGGCACTGAAGCTTTCTTT.

This clone was observed a handful of times. V gene TRBV7-2 combines with J gene TRBJ2-3; the match to TRBD2 covers 8 bases. Looked up from germline, CDR1 is SGHTA and CDR2 is FQGNSA. With 2 bases clipped from V and 2 bases from J, the junction kept 6 bases outside the gene matches. The CDR3 covers 16 residues. The CDR3 coding sequence is TGTGCCAGCAGCTTAAGCCTAGCGGGCTTCACAGATACGCAGTATTTT. Protein sequence: CASSLSLAGFTDTQYF.

This clone was detected a few times. The chain recombines TRBV6-5 with TRBJ1-2, with a weak D call TRBD1 (5 bases). The V gene lost 6 bases and the J gene lost 7 bases, with 9 bases spanning the gap. The length of the CDR3 is 11 residues. Germline V CDR1 and CDR2: MNHEY, SVGAGI. The CDR3 protein is CASSSGSGYTF. The DNA of the CDR3 is TGTGCCAGCAGCTCAGGGTCTGGCTACACCTTC.

The chain has TRBV7-2 and TRBJ2-7; maybe TRBD2 (5 bases). Deletions cut 5 bases from V and 5 bases from J, with 19 bases between. Germline V CDR1 and CDR2: SGHTA, FQGNSA. The CDR3 is made up of 15 amino acids. In DNA form, the CDR3 reads TGTGCCAGCAGCATAGGACTCCCGGATCTCCACGAGCAGTACTTC. Amino acids: CASSIGLPDLHEQYF.

The rearrangement links TRBV7-9 to TRBJ2-5, with no clear D. CDR3 size: 12 residues. Trimming shortened V by 5 bases and J by 2 bases, and 6 bases separated the two germline ends. CDR1 SEHNR and CDR2 FQNEAQ come from the germline V gene (reference sequence). CDR3 DNA: TGTGCCAGCAGCCTGACTCAAGAGACCCAGTACTTC. Translated, it gives CASSLTQETQYF.

The chain joins TRBV19 to TRBJ2-3, with 13 nucleotides matching TRBD2. The V gene's germline CDR1 is LNHDA and CDR2 SQIVND (reference sequence). The CDR3 runs to 15 residues. J gave up 5 bases and V 5 bases, and 4 bases lay outside the gene matches. CDR3 nucleotides: TGTGCCAGTAGTGCCAGGACTAGCGGGAGAGATACGCAGTATTTT. The encoded protein is CASSARTSGRDTQYF.

This clone was picked up a small number of times. The J gene is TRBJ2-1, the V gene TRBV9, with TRBD2 matching over 7 bases. This CDR3 has 16 amino acids. After removal of 2 bases from V and 3 bases from J, the junction contained 8 bases not matched to a gene. CDR1 is SGDLS and CDR2 is YYNGEE in the germline V gene. This CDR3 reads CASSVGGLDGYNEQFF. In DNA form, the CDR3 reads TGTGCCAGCAGCGTGGGAGGGCTGGATGGCTACAATGAGCAGTTCTTC.

This clone was detected a few times. The chain combines TRBV7-2 with TRBJ2-5, with D possibly TRBD2 on 5 matching bases. CDR1 and CDR2 (germline): SGHTA, FQGNSA. The V and J ends lost 4 bases and 2 bases respectively, with 8 bases between them. The CDR3 runs to 13 residues. CDR3 in amino acids: CASSSTMQETQYF. In nucleotides, the CDR3 is TGTGCCAGCAGCTCGACTATGCAAGAGACCCAGTACTTC.

The rearrangement joins TRBV5-1 to TRBJ2-1; D gene uncertain. The CDR3 extends over 12 amino acids. Trimming removed 1 base at V and 8 bases at J, with 7 bases between. Germline V CDR1 and CDR2: SGHRS, YFSETQ. The CDR3, as DNA: TGCGCCAGCAGCTTGAGTGACTATGAGCAGTTCTTC. Protein sequence: CASSLSDYEQFF.

The chain recombines TRBV9 with TRBJ2-5; D remains unclear. V was shortened by 4 bases and J by 1 base, with 14 bases between the two germline ends. This CDR3 has 15 amino acids. Germline CDR1 SGDLS, CDR2 YYNGEE. CDR3 sequence reads: CASSSMAGSQETQYF. The DNA for the CDR3 is TGTGCCAGCAGCTCCATGGCAGGCTCCCAAGAGACCCAGTACTTC.

The chain recombines TRBV7-8 with TRBJ1-2; tentative D call: TRBD1 (6 bases). This CDR3 contains 13 residues. Germline lookup yields CDR1 SGHVS and CDR2 FQNEAQ. V was cut by 1 base and J by 4 bases, with 7 bases left in between. As DNA, the CDR3 is TGTGCCAGCAGCTTAGTACAGGGCTATGGCTACACCTTC. Translated: CASSLVQGYGYTF.

This clone was counted between two and nine times. The V call is TRBV27, the J call TRBJ2-7; maybe TRBD2 (7 bases). Trimming removed 2 bases from V and 4 bases from J, with 9 bases in between. The CDR3 loop spans 13 amino acids. In germline, CDR1 is MNHEY, CDR2 SMNVEV (reference sequence). The CDR3 DNA reads as TGTGCCAGCAGTTTAGAGGGGGGGTACGAGCAGTACTTC. This sequence encodes CASSLEGGYEQYF.